This T cell receptor beta chain was recovered during a study of T cells in Graves' hyperthyroidism and ophthalmopathy. Study-wide points: The blood repertoire included most of the expanded thyroid clonotypes above 0.001. The authors' 13 V-J model separated ophthalmopathy from stable hyperthyroidism. Ophthalmopathy was identified by the model a median approximately 6.9 months ahead of onset.

With 3 bases removed from V and 0 bases from J, the gap between germline ends came to 18 bases. The germline V gene has CDR1 DFQATT and CDR2 SNEGSKA (reference sequence). CDR3 length: 17 amino acids. This clonotype occurred many times. Its antigen is unidentified. In patients aged 18 to 65, hyperthyroidism was newly diagnosed, with duration under 2 months. Amplified TCR beta CDR3 regions derived from RNA transcripts. When the TCR CDR3 underwent first-round RT-PCR, the HTBI primer set was used. TCRdb re-derived calls from the multiplex PCR reads in MiXCR, one entry per CDR3 protein. The sample shows 550,000 to 800,000 distinct CDR3 sequences, about a sixth of them seen only once.

This receptor was identified in a man in his late teens or twenties with Graves' hyperthyroidism. This rearrangement joins TRBV20-1 to TRBJ2-1; D is undetermined. Sample: blood. The CDR3 loop is CSASPITPSSSYNEQFF. The CDR3 nucleotides read TGCAGTGCTAGCCCCATTACACCGAGTAGCTCCTACAATGAGCAGTTCTTC.